Sequencing of this T cell receptor beta chain was carried out in a study of cytomegalovirus exposure and HLA in healthy donors. Assay: immunoSEQ multiplex PCR; the TCRdb copy retains only in-frame clones and omits some. The sample includes about 160,000 clones, just under 85% of them seen just once. About this clone itself: Additional DNA sequences in this sample encode the identical CDR3.

V was pared by 4 bases and J by 1 base, with 2 bases of the junction left unmatched. The CDR3 totals 14 residues. Germline CDR1 reads MRHNA; CDR2 reads SNTAGT. The V and J genes are TRBV6-4 and TRBJ2-3; 7 nucleotides match TRBD2. Sequenced material: PBMCs. The source is a man aged 25 to 40 in good health and CMV-seropositive. DNA of the CDR3: TGTGCCAGCAGTGTGGCGGGGGGCACAGATACGCAGTATTTT. This sequence encodes CASSVAGGTDTQYF.